This T cell receptor (beta chain) was found in a study of T cell responses to AZD1222 COVID-19 vaccine. Germline V gives CDR1 LGHDT, CDR2 YNNKEL (reference sequence). V shed 3 bases, J shed 9 bases, and the junction held 17 bases outside the gene matches. This CDR3 has 17 amino acids. This table comes from immunoSEQ multiplex PCR, and its TCRdb copy is limited to in-frame clones, with some not included. The table shows around 140,000 clones, with more than 85% occurring only once. The sequence derives from an adult in good health. Sequences were derived from peripheral blood, sampled on day 0 of AZD1222 vaccination. This chain links TRBV3-1 (or the pseudogene TRBV3-2) with TRBJ2-1; 7 bases map to TRBD2. CDR3 region: CASSHRPGAGDRSEQFF. The DNA of the CDR3 is TGTGCCAGCAGCCACCGTCCTGGGGCGGGAGATCGTAGTGAGCAGTTCTTC.